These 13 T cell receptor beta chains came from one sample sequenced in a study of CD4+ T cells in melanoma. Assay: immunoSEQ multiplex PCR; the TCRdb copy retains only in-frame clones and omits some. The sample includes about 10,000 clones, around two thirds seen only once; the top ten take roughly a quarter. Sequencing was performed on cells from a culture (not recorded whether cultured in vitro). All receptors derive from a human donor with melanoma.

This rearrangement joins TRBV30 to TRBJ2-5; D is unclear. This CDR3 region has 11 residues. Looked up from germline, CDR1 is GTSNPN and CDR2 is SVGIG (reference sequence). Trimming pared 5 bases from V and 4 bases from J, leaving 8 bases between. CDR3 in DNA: TGTGCCTGGGGCCCCGGAGAGACCCAGTACTTC. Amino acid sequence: CAWGPGETQYF.

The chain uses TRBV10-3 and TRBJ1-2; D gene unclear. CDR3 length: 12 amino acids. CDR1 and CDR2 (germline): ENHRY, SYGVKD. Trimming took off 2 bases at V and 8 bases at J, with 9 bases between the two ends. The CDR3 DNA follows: TGTGCCATCAGTGAGCTTCGTGGCGGCTACACCTTC. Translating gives CAISELRGGYTF.

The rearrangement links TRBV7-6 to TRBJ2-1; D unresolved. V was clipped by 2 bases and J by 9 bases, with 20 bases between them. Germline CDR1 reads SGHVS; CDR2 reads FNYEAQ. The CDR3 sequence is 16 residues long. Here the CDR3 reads CASSLRLVEVSGEQFF. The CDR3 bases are TGTGCCAGCAGCTTAAGGCTAGTAGAAGTATCCGGTGAGCAGTTCTTC.

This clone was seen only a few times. CDR3: CASSQSDNTLRGKLFF. The CDR3 region has the DNA TGCGCCAGCAGCCAGTCGGACAACACCCTCCGGGGGAAACTGTTTTTT. The chain uses TRBV4-1 and TRBJ1-4; a weak D match, TRBD1 (5 bases). V was clipped by 3 bases and J by 11 bases, with 22 bases between them. Germline-derived CDR1 and CDR2 are MGHRA and YSYEKL. The CDR3 loop spans 16 amino acids.

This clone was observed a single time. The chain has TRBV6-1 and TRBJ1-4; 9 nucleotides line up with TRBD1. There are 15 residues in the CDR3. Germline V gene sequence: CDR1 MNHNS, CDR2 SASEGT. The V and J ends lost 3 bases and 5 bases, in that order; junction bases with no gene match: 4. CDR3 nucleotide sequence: TGTGCCAGCAGTGAGGAGGGGACAGGGAATGAAAAACTGTTTTTT. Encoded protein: CASSEEGTGNEKLFF.

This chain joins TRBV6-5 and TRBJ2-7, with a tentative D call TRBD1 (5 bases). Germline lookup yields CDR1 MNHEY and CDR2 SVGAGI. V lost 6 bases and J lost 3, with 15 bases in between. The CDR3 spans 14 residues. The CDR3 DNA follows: TGTGCCAGCAGCACCCAGACAGCCGACTACGAGCAGTACTTC. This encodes CASSTQTADYEQYF.

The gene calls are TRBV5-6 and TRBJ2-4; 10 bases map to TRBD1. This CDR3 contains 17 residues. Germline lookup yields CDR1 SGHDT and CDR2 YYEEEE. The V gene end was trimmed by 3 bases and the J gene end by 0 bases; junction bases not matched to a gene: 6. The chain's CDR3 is CASSSGQGRLAKNIQYF. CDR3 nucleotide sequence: TGTGCCAGCAGCTCGGGACAGGGGCGACTAGCCAAAAACATTCAGTACTTC.

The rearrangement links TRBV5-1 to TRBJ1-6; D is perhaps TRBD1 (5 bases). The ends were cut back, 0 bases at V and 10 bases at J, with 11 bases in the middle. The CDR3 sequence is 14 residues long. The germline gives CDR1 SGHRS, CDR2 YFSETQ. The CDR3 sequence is CASSLGQGWSPLHF. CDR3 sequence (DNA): TGCGCCAGCAGCTTGGGGCAGGGTTGGTCACCCCTCCACTTT.

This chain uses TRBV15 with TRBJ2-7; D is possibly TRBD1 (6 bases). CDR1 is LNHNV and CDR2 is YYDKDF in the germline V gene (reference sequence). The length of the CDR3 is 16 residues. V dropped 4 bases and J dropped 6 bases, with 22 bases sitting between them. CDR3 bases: TGTGCCACCAGCAACATACAGGGATCCCTAATACGCGAGCAGTACTTC. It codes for CATSNIQGSLIREQYF. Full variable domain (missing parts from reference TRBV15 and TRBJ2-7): DAMVIQNPRYQVTQFGKPVTLSCSQTLNHNVMYWYQQKSSQAPKLLFHYYDKDFNNEADTPDNFQSRRPNTSFCFLDIRSPGLGDTAMYLCATSNIQGSLIREQYFGPGTRLTVT.

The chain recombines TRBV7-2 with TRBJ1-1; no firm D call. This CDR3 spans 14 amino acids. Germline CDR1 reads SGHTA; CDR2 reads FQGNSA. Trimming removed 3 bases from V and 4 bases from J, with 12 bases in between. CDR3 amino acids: CASSFARSGTEAFF. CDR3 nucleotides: TGTGCCAGCAGCTTTGCCCGCAGCGGCACTGAAGCTTTCTTT.

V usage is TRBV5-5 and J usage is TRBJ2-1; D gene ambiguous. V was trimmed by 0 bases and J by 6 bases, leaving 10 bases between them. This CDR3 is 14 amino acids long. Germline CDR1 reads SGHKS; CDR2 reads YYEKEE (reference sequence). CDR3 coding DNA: TGTGCCAGCAGCTTGGTGACCCTCGCCAATGAGCAGTTCTTC. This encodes CASSLVTLANEQFF.

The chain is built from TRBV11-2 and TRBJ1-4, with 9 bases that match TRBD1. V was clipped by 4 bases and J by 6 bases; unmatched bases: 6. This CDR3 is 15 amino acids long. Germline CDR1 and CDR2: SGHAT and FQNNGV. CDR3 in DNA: TGTGCCAGCAGCTCACCGGGACAGGGAGATGAAAAACTGTTTTTT. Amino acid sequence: CASSSPGQGDEKLFF.

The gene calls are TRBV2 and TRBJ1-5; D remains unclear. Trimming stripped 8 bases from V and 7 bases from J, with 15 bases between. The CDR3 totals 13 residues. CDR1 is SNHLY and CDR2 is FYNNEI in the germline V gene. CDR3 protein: CASGRNTAQPQHF. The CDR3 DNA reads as TGTGCCAGCGGGCGTAACACGGCCCAGCCCCAGCATTTT.